Below, 6 T cell receptor beta chains from the same sample are listed, as sequenced in a study of blood T cells in healthy people across ages (dated by TCRdb to between 2015 and 2017). Libraries were constructed by 5' RACE. Sequencing instrument: Illumina HiSeq 2500. A second roughly 6 to 11 cycle PCR used a sample-barcoded 5' primer and a J-beta primer mix. TCRdb passed the public sequencing reads through fastp at Q25 and MiXCR, retaining productive beta sequences. All rows with the same CDR3 protein become a single entry with the most common DNA and genes. This sample is represented by about 1.6 million distinct CDR3 sequences; almost 35% of them were singletons. The ten largest clones capture around 11% of the sample. The sample comprised blood. These receptors all stem from a woman aged 25 to 39 in good health.

This clonotype came up a few times. The J gene is TRBJ2-5, the V gene TRBV10-3; possible D gene TRBD1, 5 bases. The germline V and J ends were trimmed by 5 bases and 4 bases, with 8 bases remaining between them. CDR3 size: 12 residues. Germline values: CDR1 ENHRY, CDR2 SYGVKD. The CDR3 sequence: CAISKGRETQYF. The CDR3 bases are TGTGCCATCAGTAAGGGGCGAGAGACCCAGTACTTC.

This clonotype was seen many times. This chain links TRBV15 with TRBJ2-3; 7 bases agree with TRBD1. This CDR3 region has 16 residues. Germline-derived CDR1 and CDR2 are LNHNV and YYDKDF (reference sequence). J gave up 3 bases and V 1 base, and 7 bases lay outside the gene matches. CDR3 nucleotides: TGTGCCACCAGCAGAGCCCCGACAGGGTCGACAGATACGCAGTATTTT. Protein product: CATSRAPTGSTDTQYF.

Turning to this clonotype: At one end the junction does not follow the germline gene, possibly because of a read error. The V and J genes are TRBV5-4 and TRBJ2-3, with 7 positions matching TRBD2. Germline CDR1 SGHNT, CDR2 YYREEE (reference sequence). The CDR3 extends over 19 amino acids. CDR3: CASSHGASGTGPPTDTQCF. In nucleotides, the CDR3 is TGTGCCAGCAGCCACGGGGCTAGCGGCACGGGTCCACCCACAGATACGCAGTGTTTT.

The V and J genes are TRBV7-3 and TRBJ2-7; possible D gene TRBD2, 6 bases. The CDR3 has 15 amino acids. Germline V gene data show CDR1 as SGHTA and CDR2 as FQGTGA. The ends were cut back, 6 bases at V and 2 bases at J, with 17 bases in the middle. For the CDR3, the DNA is TGTGCCAGCAGGGATTCCGGGACGGGAGCCTACGAGCAGTACTTC. Its protein product is CASRDSGTGAYEQYF.

J is TRBJ2-3 and V is TRBV28; D possibly matches TRBD1 or TRBD2 (6 bases each). Germline lookup yields CDR1 MDHEN and CDR2 SYDVKM. The CDR3 consists of 16 residues. Trimming removed 7 bases from V and 0 bases from J, with 17 bases in between. The CDR3 reads CASTFSRGTSTDTQYF. The CDR3 bases are TGTGCCAGCACCTTCAGTAGGGGGACTAGCACAGATACGCAGTATTTT.

This clonotype showed up just a few times. V and J are TRBV28 and TRBJ1-2; D might be TRBD1 (5 bases). This CDR3 has 11 residues. Germline V gene sequence: CDR1 MDHEN, CDR2 SYDVKM. V dropped 11 bases and J dropped 3 bases, with 10 bases sitting between them. CDR3 region: CALRVDYGYTF. The CDR3 nucleotides read TGTGCCCTCAGGGTAGACTATGGCTACACCTTC.